A single sample gave rise to the 27 T cell receptor beta chains below, sequenced in a study of regulatory T cells in long-lasting Graves disease. Construction of TCR beta libraries relied on iRepertoire HTBI primers and on Arm-PCR targeting CDR3 regions. TCRdb recomputed calls from the multiplex PCR reads with MiXCR, one row per CDR3 protein. The sample includes around 360,000 distinct CDR3 sequences, 15% to 20% of them seen just once. Time point: newly diagnosed GD, antithyroid drugs for less than 3 months. RNA from PBMCs was the source of the TCR library. Another study also made use of these data, one on T cells in Graves' hyperthyroidism and ophthalmopathy.

Sequenced material: peripheral blood mononuclear cells (PBMCs), taken at new diagnosis, from a patient treated with antithyroid drugs. All receptors come from a woman aged 18-35 years with Graves disease.

The chain joins TRBV20-1 to TRBJ2-3; tentatively, D is TRBD2 (5 bases). Germline V lookup: CDR1 DFQATT, CDR2 SNEGSKA (reference sequence). CDR3 size: 15 residues. The V gene lost 0 bases and the J gene lost 0 bases, with 10 bases spanning the gap. The CDR3, as DNA: TGCAGTGCTAGAGATAGAAGGACTAGCACAGATACGCAGTATTTT. Its protein is CSARDRRTSTDTQYF.

This clonotype has at least ten counts. Compared with germline, one end of the junction differs, possibly owing to a read error. The chain uses TRBV6-1 and TRBJ1-6; the D is unclear. The germline CDR1 and CDR2 sequences are MNHNS and SASEGT. The CDR3 is 14 amino acids. CDR3 loop: CASTPDSNNSPLHF. CDR3 nucleotide sequence: TGTGCCAGCACCCCGGACTCCAATAATTCACCCCTCCACTTT.

The V gene is TRBV5-4, the J gene TRBJ2-7, with TRBD1 as a possible D gene (6 bases). This CDR3 comprises 12 residues. The V end lost 4 bases, the J end lost 7 bases, and 12 bases lay between the germline ends. Germline V gives CDR1 SGHNT, CDR2 YYREEE (reference sequence). In DNA, the CDR3 is TGTGCCAGCAGCACGGACAGAAATGAGCAGTACTTC. Protein: CASSTDRNEQYF.

As regards this clonotype: A much larger clonotype is one base distant, so this may be a read error. V and J are TRBV3-1 and TRBJ2-2; 11 nucleotides match TRBD1. Germline V gene lookup returns CDR1 LGHDT and CDR2 YNNKEL (reference sequence). The CDR3 has 15 residues. The CDR3 sequence is CGSSPDRGLSGELFF. The CDR3 DNA reads as TGTGGCAGCAGCCCGGACAGGGGGCTTTCCGGGGAGCTGTTTTTT.

A few counts support this clonotype. The chain is built from TRBV12-3 or TRBV12-4 and TRBJ2-5, with TRBD2 identical over 8 bases. The CDR3 consists of 15 residues. Trimming at V came to 2 bases and at J to 3 bases, leaving 5 bases not matched to a gene. CDR3 region: CASSLSAGAKETQYF. DNA for the CDR3: TGTGCCAGCAGTTTATCAGCGGGGGCCAAAGAGACCCAGTACTTC.

This clonotype came up many times. The V call is TRBV5-1, the J call TRBJ2-6; perhaps TRBD1 as D (5 bases). Germline CDR1 SGHRS, CDR2 YFSETQ. This CDR3 contains 15 residues. Between the trimmed V and J ends, which lost 8 bases and 4 bases, there was a span of 16 bases. The CDR3 reads CASSQQVFGANVLTF. DNA of the CDR3: TGCGCCAGTTCTCAACAGGTTTTCGGGGCCAACGTCCTGACTTTC.

This clonotype was seen a few times. The chain carries TRBV27 and TRBJ2-1; D ambiguous. The CDR3 has 13 amino acids. The V gene's germline CDR1 is MNHEY and CDR2 SMNVEV (reference sequence). V lost 6 bases to trimming and J lost 7 bases, with 13 bases between them. This chain's CDR3 is CASRADGLNEQFF. The CDR3, as DNA: TGTGCCAGCAGGGCAGACGGATTGAATGAGCAGTTCTTC.

This clonotype was recorded many times. The V gene is TRBV18, the J gene TRBJ2-1; 7 bases match TRBD2. The CDR3 extends over 12 amino acids. The germline V gene encodes CDR1 KGHSH and CDR2 LQKENI. Losses at the gene ends were 3 bases for V and 9 bases for J; bases not matched to a gene: 2. The CDR3 loop reads CASSPGGGEQFF. Here the CDR3 DNA reads TGTGCCAGCTCACCCGGCGGGGGTGAGCAGTTCTTC.

The chain couples TRBV6-1 to TRBJ2-7; 9 bases are shared with TRBD1. Germline V gene sequence: CDR1 MNHNS, CDR2 SASEGT. The CDR3 runs 13 residues. Trimming removed 6 bases from V and 3 bases from J; junction bases left unmatched: 3. The CDR3 nucleotides are TGTGCCAGCAGAACAGGGGGCAACTACGAGCAGTACTTC. Residues: CASRTGGNYEQYF.

The chain employs TRBV20-1 and TRBJ2-4; tentatively, D is TRBD1 (7 bases). The CDR3 runs to 16 residues. V was clipped by 2 bases and J by 2 bases, with 16 bases between them. Germline V gene sequence: CDR1 DFQATT, CDR2 SNEGSKA (reference sequence). The chain's CDR3 is CSARNRGTETKNIQYF. The DNA for the CDR3 is TGCAGTGCTAGAAACCGCGGGACAGAAACCAAAAACATTCAGTACTTC.

The sample holds a few counts of this clonotype. The V call is TRBV9, the J call TRBJ1-6; D remains unclear. Germline V lookup: CDR1 SGDLS, CDR2 YYNGEE. The CDR3 runs to 17 residues. Trimming pared 0 bases from V and 3 bases from J, leaving 13 bases between. The CDR3 reads CASSVDTRVNYNSPLHF. The CDR3 DNA is TGTGCCAGCAGCGTAGATACCCGGGTGAACTATAATTCACCCCTCCACTTT.

The V call is TRBV18, the J call TRBJ2-7; TRBD1 matches 7 bases. The CDR3 loop spans 13 amino acids. V gave up 3 bases and J gave up 3 bases; unmatched junction bases: 2. CDR1 and CDR2 from the germline V gene are KGHSH and LQKENI. CDR3 sequence: CASSPGQNYEQYF. The CDR3 coding sequence is TGTGCCAGCTCACCGGGACAGAACTACGAGCAGTACTTC.

This clonotype was seen repeatedly, ten times or more. The DNA of the CDR3 is TGTGCCAGCAGTCCCCGGTATAGTAGGTATGAGCAGTTCTTC. Its translation: CASSPRYSRYEQFF. The chain has TRBV28 and TRBJ2-1; D ambiguous. This CDR3 contains 14 residues. The V and J ends lost 5 bases and 8 bases respectively, with 16 bases between them. Germline loops: CDR1 MDHEN, CDR2 SYDVKM.

V usage is TRBV3-1 and J usage is TRBJ2-1; the D gene is possibly TRBD2 (6 bases). Germline V lookup: CDR1 LGHDT, CDR2 YNNKEL (reference sequence). This CDR3 is 13 amino acids long. Trimming removed 3 bases from V and 5 bases from J, with 8 bases in between. The chain's CDR3 is CASSQGTHNEQFF. The DNA for the CDR3 is TGTGCCAGCAGCCAGGGGACTCACAATGAGCAGTTCTTC.

This clonotype was found a few times. The chain carries TRBV28 and TRBJ1-1; TRBD1 might be the D (5 bases). The CDR3 is made up of 14 amino acids. In germline, CDR1 is MDHEN, CDR2 SYDVKM. V dropped 5 bases and J dropped 3 bases, with 13 bases sitting between them. The CDR3 DNA is TGTGCCAGCAGTCTCACAGTGGGGGACACTGAAGCTTTCTTT. Its protein is CASSLTVGDTEAFF.

The J gene is TRBJ2-7, the V gene TRBV20-1; 7 bases map to TRBD2. Germline CDR1 reads DFQATT; CDR2 reads SNEGSKA (reference sequence). The CDR3 runs to 14 residues. The J segment lost 2 bases and the V segment lost 5 bases, leaving 9 bases of the junction unmatched. The CDR3 loop is CSASRLGGAYEQYF. Written as DNA, the CDR3 is TGCAGTGCTTCCCGGTTGGGGGGGGCCTACGAGCAGTACTTC.

This clonotype was seen repeatedly, ten times or more. This rearrangement joins TRBV12-3 or TRBV12-4 to TRBJ1-1; possibly TRBD1 for D (5 bases). This CDR3 contains 15 residues. V gave up 7 bases and J gave up 0 bases, with 15 bases separating them. The CDR3 sequence: CASTLKRGMNTEAFF. The CDR3 region has the DNA TGTGCCAGCACCCTAAAGAGGGGAATGAACACTGAAGCTTTCTTT.

Note on this clonotype: A much larger clone differs from this one at a single base, so this may be a read error. The chain has TRBV20-1 and TRBJ2-3, with TRBD2 matching over 11 bases. Germline values: CDR1 DFQATT, CDR2 SNEGSKA (reference sequence). This CDR3 spans 15 amino acids. The CDR3 region has the DNA TGCAGTGCTACTCGTCTAGCGGGGGGCACAGATATGCAGTATTTT. As protein: CSATRLAGGTDMQYF.

In this sample, this clonotype turned up many times. This sequence joins TRBV11-1 and TRBJ2-1; D is uncertain. The V gene lost 5 bases and the J gene lost 0 bases, with 17 bases spanning the gap. This CDR3 is 17 amino acids long. Germline V gene sequence: CDR1 SGHAT, CDR2 FQDESV (reference sequence). This CDR3 is CASSPVGAVSSYNEQFF. The CDR3 DNA sequence: TGTGCCAGCAGCCCCGTCGGTGCGGTGAGCTCCTACAATGAGCAGTTCTTC.

The J gene is TRBJ2-6, the V gene TRBV12-3 or TRBV12-4, with unresolved D. V was clipped by 2 bases and J by 3 bases, with 2 bases between them. This CDR3 is built from 13 residues. The CDR3 spells CASSLFGANVLTF. The CDR3 nucleotides are TGTGCCAGCAGTTTATTTGGGGCCAACGTCCTGACTTTC.

The V gene is TRBV20-1, the J gene TRBJ2-7, with 9 bases identical to TRBD1. CDR3 size: 13 residues. Germline V gene data show CDR1 as DFQATT and CDR2 as SNEGSKA (reference sequence). With 6 bases clipped from V and 2 bases from J, the junction kept 5 bases outside the gene matches. The CDR3 sequence is CSARDRVPYEQYF. CDR3 nucleotides: TGCAGTGCCCGGGACAGGGTCCCCTACGAGCAGTACTTC.

At least ten counts were recorded for this clonotype. This sequence joins TRBV20-1 and TRBJ2-3; a weak D match, TRBD1 (5 bases). Germline V gene sequence: CDR1 DFQATT, CDR2 SNEGSKA (reference sequence). With 2 bases removed from V and 2 bases from J, the gap between germline ends came to 14 bases. The CDR3 runs 15 residues. The CDR3: CSARIPGKSTDTQYF. The CDR3 DNA sequence: TGCAGTGCTAGAATTCCAGGGAAGTCCACAGATACGCAGTATTTT.

V is TRBV6-1 and J is TRBJ2-3, with TRBD1 identical over 8 bases. The J segment lost 2 bases and the V segment lost 6 bases, leaving 4 bases of the junction unmatched. The germline gives CDR1 MNHNS, CDR2 SASEGT. The CDR3 is 14 residues long. CDR3 sequence reads: CASSETGATDTQYF. The CDR3, as DNA: TGTGCCAGCAGCGAGACAGGGGCCACAGATACGCAGTATTTT.

This clonotype was observed a few times. This rearrangement joins TRBV11-2 to TRBJ2-1; D is perhaps TRBD2 (7 bases). CDR1 is SGHAT, CDR2 FQNNGV, per germline. V lost 4 bases and J lost 1, with 23 bases in between. The length of the CDR3 is 19 residues. CDR3 loop: CASSYRGGGSPYSYNEQFF. In DNA form, the CDR3 reads TGTGCCAGCAGCTATAGGGGGGGGGGGTCCCCTTATTCCTACAATGAGCAGTTCTTC.

This rearrangement joins TRBV3-1 to TRBJ2-2; D remains unclear. Trimming shortened V by 6 bases and J by 4 bases, and 15 bases separated the two germline ends. Germline V gene sequence: CDR1 LGHDT, CDR2 YNNKEL (reference sequence). The CDR3 totals 15 residues. The CDR3 DNA sequence: TGTGCCAGCAGTCCCCGCGGCTCGGGCACCGGGGAGCTGTTTTTT. This codes for CASSPRGSGTGELFF.

The sample holds many counts of this clonotype. This rearrangement joins TRBV7-2 to TRBJ2-3, with a possible D match to TRBD2 (5 bases). Germline V gene data show CDR1 as SGHTA and CDR2 as FQGNSA. The CDR3 totals 16 residues. V was cut by 6 bases and J by 1 base, with 17 bases left in between. This CDR3 reads CASRTGVSAGTDTQYF. Written as DNA, the CDR3 is TGTGCCAGCAGGACCGGGGTCAGCGCCGGCACAGATACGCAGTATTTT. The entire variable domain, with the rest obtained from reference TRBV7-2 and TRBJ2-3, is as follows: GAGVSQSPSNKVTEKGKDVELRCDPISGHTALYWYRQSLGQGLEFLIYFQGNSAPDKSGLPSDRFSAERTGGSVSTLTIQRTQQEDSAVYLCASRTGVSAGTDTQYFGPGTRLTVL.

In its sample, this clonotype was seen many times. The chain joins TRBV5-1 to TRBJ2-1; TRBD2 aligns across 11 bases. CDR3 length: 15 amino acids. The germline gives CDR1 SGHRS, CDR2 YFSETQ. V shed 4 bases, J shed 7 bases, and the junction held 7 bases outside the gene matches. CDR3 amino acids: CASSTTSGRGNEQFF. CDR3 nucleotide sequence: TGCGCCAGCAGCACCACTAGCGGGAGAGGGAATGAGCAGTTCTTC.